Sequencing of this T cell receptor beta chain was carried out in a study of T cell responses to AZD1222 COVID-19 vaccine. Findings of the study overall: Vaccine-related CD4 TCRs covered spike, predominating at 160-218 and 743-854. Clonal diversity may have been underestimated, and the donors were mostly white British, with more females than males. Baseline serostatus was positive in only a handful of AZD1222 recipients. There were repertoire samples only from the period after the peak T cell response.

In the case of this clone: Its antigen is still unknown.

CDR3 size: 14 residues. V lost 7 bases to trimming and J lost 6 bases, with 16 bases between them. CDR1 is LNHDA and CDR2 is SQIVND in the germline V gene (reference sequence). Data came from immunoSEQ multiplex PCR; TCRdb stores just in-frame clones and leaves some out. In the table there are roughly 65,000 clones, about three quarters of which are singletons. The chain employs TRBV19 and TRBJ2-1, with D perhaps TRBD1 (5 bases). This TCR was sampled from an adult in good health. This material consisted of peripheral blood, taken on day 0 of AZD1222 vaccination. Here the CDR3 DNA reads TGTGCCAGTAAGGGGCAGGGTGTTTCCAATGAGCAGTTCTTC. Translated: CASKGQGVSNEQFF.